This TCR beta chain was captured by sequencing in a study of metastatic and nonmetastatic thyroid tumors. About the study: Repertoires were compared across blood and tumor or nodule tissue from malignant and benign thyroid patients.

TCRdb re-called clones via MiXCR from the PCR reads. The sample has tens of thousands of clones; roughly an eighth are singletons. Study outcomes and limitations: Patients with malignant thyroid tumors reportedly had significantly higher TCR beta diversity than those with benign nodules, in blood and tumor.

By proportion, this clone is medium-sized. Its antigen is as yet unknown. Trimming removed 4 bases from V and 6 bases from J, with 22 bases in between. CDR1 and CDR2 (germline): MNHNS, SASEGT. The CDR3 is 17 amino acids. Thyroid surgery was preceded by no treatment in any patient. This chain uses TRBV6-1 with TRBJ2-1; D gene uncertain. This receptor was taken from a female donor with papillary thyroid cancer or a benign thyroid nodule (not recorded which). Some clones in this sample may be carry-over from other donors' samples. Sequencing was done on a sample of blood. The CDR3 sequence is CASSASSLLPAFNEQFF. Written as DNA, the CDR3 is TGTGCCAGCAGTGCCTCATCTCTTTTACCGGCCTTCAATGAGCAGTTCTTC.